This TCR beta chain was identified during a study of blood T cell repertoires in COVID-19 (dated by TCRdb to 2020 to 2021). As for the study more broadly: Samples covering the acute and convalescent phases of COVID-19 were provided by collaborators in the United States, Italy and Spain. HLA class I and class II types, where available, came from metadata supplied by the sample provider rather than from assay-based typing. The dataset comprised deeply sampled blood TCRbeta repertoires from subjects exposed to, actively infected with, or recovered from COVID-19. A freely available public database, intended as a resource for researchers studying the immune response to SARS-CoV-2, is where the repertoires were released. Samples were obtained from the ongoing ImmuneRACE study (first 160 participants) and from over 1,000 subjects provided by 6 global collaborators. The prospective study material was composed of cDNA or gDNA derived from T cells, B-cell-depleted T cells, or PBMCs. Sample metadata almost always included a de-identified subject ID, COVID-19 status, age in years and sex.

The CDR3, cysteine through phenylalanine, is 15 amino acids long. The entry retains the CDR3 DNA only, 45 bases that are in frame from base 1. Trimming at the junction amounts to 2 bases on V and 2 bases on J, and the germline ends lie 13 bases apart. In the germline V gene, CDR1 corresponds to SGHTA and CDR2 to FQGNSA. The immunoSEQ Assay, a bias-controlled multiplex PCR, was used to amplify TCRbeta CDR3 regions from genomic DNA. As for the original processing: Within the assay, amplification of reference gene primers was used to estimate how many nucleated cells each sample contained. To quantify the absolute abundance of each unique TCRbeta CDR3 rearrangement, sequence reads were collapsed and filtered. For each sample, productive Simpson clonality was calculated by taking the square root of Simpson's diversity index across productive rearrangements. The table was pulled from immuneACCESS by TCRdb, which kept in-frame rearrangements only. Such tables lose some clones; where checked, under half of the loss comes from unresolved V genes, and the rest has no known cause. V, J and clone size were drawn from that table, and D and trimming were deduced from the DNA. The sample yields hundreds of thousands of clones; under 90% were counted once. The ten largest clones take up over 9% of the sample.

Here is what the overall study found, with its caveats: The quantity of clinical and demographic metadata differed by source and by participant and was supplied without curation.

Samples from volunteer blood donors who had recovered from COVID-19 were contributed by a second Seattle source. Each collaborating institution followed its own protocols to collect whole blood in K2EDTA tubes. For TCRbeta analysis, collaborators shipped samples in one of three forms: frozen whole blood, isolated PBMCs, or DNA extracted from either of those sample types. As concerns this clone: This clone's antigen is unknown. Base qualities are not recorded, but no much larger clone differs from it by a single base.

The receptor was derived from a woman in her forties or fifties who had recovered from COVID-19. Sample: peripheral blood. In this chain, TRBV7-2 is recombined with TRBJ2-7; tentative D gene TRBD2, with 6 bases matching. The DNA is as follows: TGTGCCAGCAGCTTAAGTCCGGGAGACCCCTACGAGCAGTACTTC. This yields the protein CASSLSPGDPYEQYF.